The 20 T cell receptor beta chains below were found in one sample sequenced in a study of blood T cell repertoires in COVID-19. TCRdb keeps only in-frame clones here, not all; method: immunoSEQ multiplex PCR. The sample yields 300,000 to 400,000 clones, 89% seen once. Sample: PBMCs or T cells enriched from blood (not recorded which). Source of these receptors: a man between 60 and 75 years old who had recovered from COVID-19.

This chain connects TRBV19 to TRBJ1-4; unclear D gene. Trimming removed 3 bases at V and 6 bases at J, with 5 bases between. There are 12 residues in the CDR3. Germline lookup yields CDR1 LNHDA and CDR2 SQIVND (reference sequence). In DNA, the CDR3 is TGTGCCAGTAGTATCCGGGATGAAAAACTGTTTTTT. Amino acids: CASSIRDEKLFF.

The rearrangement links TRBV19 to TRBJ2-3, with TRBD2 matching 10 bases. The V segment lost 6 bases and the J segment 3 bases; nucleotides outside the gene matches: 9. Germline CDR1 and CDR2: LNHDA and SQIVND (reference sequence). CDR3 size: 16 residues. CDR3 sequence reads: CASRLTSGTGTDTQYF. CDR3 DNA sequence: TGTGCCAGTAGGTTAACTAGCGGGACTGGGACAGATACGCAGTATTTT. Full variable domain (missing parts from reference TRBV19 and TRBJ2-3): DGGITQSPKYLFRKEGQNVTLSCEQNLNHDAMYWYRQDPGQGLRLIYYSQIVNDFQKGDIAEGYSVSREKKESFPLTVTSAQKNPTAFYLCASRLTSGTGTDTQYFGPGTRLTVL.

This clone showed up just once. The chain carries TRBV11-2 and TRBJ2-1; D perhaps matches TRBD2 (5 bases). In germline, CDR1 is SGHAT, CDR2 FQNNGV. The V gene lost 4 bases and the J gene lost 7 bases, with 20 bases spanning the gap. The CDR3 has 16 amino acids. This CDR3 is CASSSVGSLTRNEQFF. The CDR3, as DNA: TGTGCCAGCAGCTCCGTTGGGAGCCTAACTAGGAATGAGCAGTTCTTC.

J is TRBJ2-2 and V is TRBV7-6, with D possibly matching TRBD2 (6 bases). The CDR3 covers 15 residues. Germline V lookup: CDR1 SGHVS, CDR2 FNYEAQ. V dropped 5 bases and J dropped 0 bases, with 10 bases sitting between them. This CDR3 reads CASSLSGSNTGELFF. The CDR3 DNA reads as TGTGCCAGCAGCCTTAGCGGCTCGAACACCGGGGAGCTGTTTTTT. Complete variable domain (other parts from reference TRBV7-6 and TRBJ2-2): GAGVSQSPRYKVTKRGQDVALRCDPISGHVSLYWYRQALGQGPEFLTYFNYEAQQDKSGLPNDRFSAERPEGSISTLTIQRTEQRDSAMYRCASSLSGSNTGELFFGEGSRLTVL.

The gene calls are TRBV11-2 and TRBJ2-2, with 9 bases aligning to TRBD2. Germline V gives CDR1 SGHAT, CDR2 FQNNGV. This CDR3 is 17 amino acids long. Trimming took 5 bases from V and 0 from J; bases not matched to a gene: 7. The DNA of the CDR3 is TGTGCCAGCAGCCAGGGCCGGACTAGCGCGAACACCGGGGAGCTGTTTTTT. Protein sequence: CASSQGRTSANTGELFF.

The CDR3: CASSLGSITDTQYF. The DNA of the CDR3 is TGTGCCAGCAGCTTGGGTTCTATCACAGATACGCAGTATTTT. The chain has TRBV5-8 and TRBJ2-3; no firm D call. V lost 0 bases and J lost 2, with 7 bases in between. The CDR3 covers 14 residues. The germline V gene has CDR1 SGHTS and CDR2 YDEGEE.

The V gene is TRBV7-2, the J gene TRBJ1-6, with D perhaps TRBD1 (6 bases). CDR1 and CDR2 from the germline V gene are SGHTA and FQGNSA. CDR3 length: 14 residues. V was trimmed by 5 bases and J by 5 bases, leaving 10 bases between them. The CDR3 DNA reads as TGTGCCAGCAGCCCAAGGGGGAATAATTCACCCCTCCACTTT. This codes for CASSPRGNNSPLHF.

This chain connects TRBV7-3 to TRBJ1-2; 8 nucleotides agree with TRBD1. Trimming cost V 0 bases and J 2 bases; bases outside gene matches: 5. The CDR3 runs 16 residues. Germline loops: CDR1 SGHTA, CDR2 FQGTGA. The CDR3, as DNA: TGTGCCAGCAGCTTAACGGGCAGGGGGCCGAACTATGGCTACACCTTC. Translating gives CASSLTGRGPNYGYTF.

The chain employs TRBV28 and TRBJ2-5; 8 positions match TRBD1. Trimming removed 3 bases from V and 5 bases from J; junction bases left unmatched: 8. The V gene's germline CDR1 is MDHEN and CDR2 SYDVKM. The CDR3 loop spans 15 amino acids. The CDR3 is CASSLVQGGLETQYF. The CDR3 nucleotides read TGTGCCAGCAGTTTGGTACAGGGGGGCTTGGAGACCCAGTACTTC. The whole variable domain, filled in from reference TRBV28 and TRBJ2-5, reads DVKVTQSSRYLVKRTGEKVFLECVQDMDHENMFWYRQDPGLGLRLIYFSYDVKMKEKGDIPEGYSVSREKKERFSLILESASTNQTSMYLCASSLVQGGLETQYFGPGTRLLVL.

This clone was detected once. The chain combines TRBV2 with TRBJ2-3; 9 nucleotides align to TRBD2. V was clipped by 3 bases and J by 2 bases; unmatched bases: 3. Germline V gene lookup returns CDR1 SNHLY and CDR2 FYNNEI. This CDR3 contains 15 residues. The CDR3 loop is CASSEASGVTDTQYF. CDR3 nucleotides: TGTGCCAGCAGTGAGGCTAGCGGGGTCACAGATACGCAGTATTTT.

This rearrangement joins TRBV25-1 to TRBJ2-7; D remains unclear. CDR3 size: 16 residues. Trimming pared 1 base from V and 0 bases from J, leaving 13 bases between. The germline V gene has CDR1 MGHDK and CDR2 SYGVNS. The CDR3 loop reads CASSESLTGSSYEQYF. CDR3 in DNA: TGTGCCAGCAGTGAATCTTTGACGGGTAGCTCCTACGAGCAGTACTTC.

This clone showed up just once. V is TRBV20-1 and J is TRBJ2-2, with D hard to call. The CDR3 loop spans 15 amino acids. Trimming took 3 bases from V and 0 from J, leaving 11 bases between them. Germline CDR1 and CDR2: DFQATT and SNEGSKA (reference sequence). CDR3 protein: CSASQEITNTGELFF. The CDR3 nucleotides are TGCAGTGCTAGTCAAGAGATCACGAACACCGGGGAGCTGTTTTTT.

This clone appeared a single time. This chain uses TRBV2 with TRBJ1-2; D perhaps matches TRBD1 (6 bases). The CDR3 length is 15 residues. The germline V gene has CDR1 SNHLY and CDR2 FYNNEI. V was clipped by 4 bases and J by 4 bases, with 16 bases between them. CDR3 protein: CASSGRRDTLYGYTF. The CDR3 nucleotides are TGTGCCAGCAGTGGACGCCGGGACACACTCTATGGCTACACCTTC. Filled out from reference TRBV2 and TRBJ1-2, the complete variable domain reads EPEVTQTPSHQVTQMGQEVILRCVPISNHLYFYWYRQILGQKVEFLVSFYNNEISEKSEIFDDQFSVERPDGSNFTLKIRSTKLEDSAMYFCASSGRRDTLYGYTFGSGTRLTVV.

This clone was seen a few times. The CDR3 loop is CASSLTGTEIFRQYF. DNA for the CDR3: TGTGCCAGCAGCTTAACCGGGACAGAGATCTTCCGCCAGTATTTT. This chain connects TRBV7-2 to TRBJ2-3, with 7 bases fitting TRBD1. The CDR3 is 15 amino acids. Trimming cost V 2 bases and J 12 bases; bases outside gene matches: 14. CDR1 is SGHTA, CDR2 FQGNSA, per germline.

The chain links TRBV28 to TRBJ1-1; TRBD1 matches at 10 bases. V shed 8 bases and J 4 bases; nucleotides not matched to a gene: 10. The CDR3 consists of 15 residues. Germline V CDR1 and CDR2: MDHEN, SYDVKM. The CDR3: CASPPTGGLGTEAFF. CDR3 bases: TGTGCCAGCCCTCCGACAGGGGGCTTGGGCACTGAAGCTTTCTTT.

This sequence joins TRBV18 and TRBJ2-1; a possible D gene is TRBD2 (5 bases). Germline CDR1 reads KGHSH; CDR2 reads LQKENI. The CDR3 consists of 14 residues. Trimming cost V 3 bases and J 8 bases, with 14 bases left between them. The CDR3 sequence: CASSPTIIEDEQFF. The CDR3 nucleotides read TGTGCCAGCTCACCGACTATCATAGAGGATGAGCAGTTCTTC. The variable domain in full, with the rest retrieved from reference TRBV18 and TRBJ2-1, is NAGVMQNPRHLVRRRGQEARLRCSPMKGHSHVYWYRQLPEEGLKFMVYLQKENIIDESGMPKERFSAEFPKEGPSILRIQQVVRGDSAAYFCASSPTIIEDEQFFGPGTRLTVL.

The chain has TRBV7-2 and TRBJ1-6; TRBD1 matches at 7 bases. The CDR3 is made up of 15 amino acids. The trim removed 1 base at V and 7 bases at J, leaving 4 bases unmatched. Germline CDR1 and CDR2: SGHTA and FQGNSA. CDR3 residues: CASSLEGAPNSPLHF. DNA for the CDR3: TGTGCCAGCAGCTTAGAGGGGGCTCCAAATTCACCCCTCCACTTT.

The CDR3 DNA reads TGTGCCAGTAGTCCCCAGGAGGTCTCTGGAAACACCATATATTTT. Protein sequence: CASSPQEVSGNTIYF. The genes are TRBV19 and TRBJ1-3; D unresolved. V was clipped by 5 bases and J by 0 bases, with 11 bases between them. CDR1 and CDR2 from the germline V gene are LNHDA and SQIVND (reference sequence). The CDR3 is 15 amino acids. The full variable domain, its missing parts supplied by reference TRBV19 and TRBJ1-3, is DGGITQSPKYLFRKEGQNVTLSCEQNLNHDAMYWYRQDPGQGLRLIYYSQIVNDFQKGDIAEGYSVSREKKESFPLTVTSAQKNPTAFYLCASSPQEVSGNTIYFGEGSWLTVV.

The J gene is TRBJ2-1, the V gene TRBV25-1, with 12 bases matching TRBD2. Germline V gives CDR1 MGHDK, CDR2 SYGVNS. Trimming removed 6 bases from V and 10 bases from J; junction bases left unmatched: 4. This CDR3 contains 13 residues. CDR3 in amino acids: CASRLAGGEEQFF. In DNA form, the CDR3 reads TGTGCCAGCAGACTAGCGGGAGGAGAGGAGCAGTTCTTC.

J is TRBJ2-1 and V is TRBV5-6; unclear D gene. V was pared by 0 bases and J by 4 bases, with 8 bases between. The germline CDR1 and CDR2 sequences are SGHDT and YYEEEE. The CDR3 consists of 14 residues. The CDR3 region is CASSLVRVYNEQFF. DNA for the CDR3: TGTGCCAGCAGCTTGGTGCGTGTATACAATGAGCAGTTCTTC.